These 8 T cell receptor beta chains originate from one sample sequenced in a study of tumor and adjacent non-tumor tissue in lung cancer. The template was RNA from unsorted bulk tissue. Three rounds of nested PCR, following a modified ARM-PCR protocol, produced the TCRbeta library. TCRdb called the multiplex PCR reads again in MiXCR, with one record for every CDR3 protein. The repertoire holds around 120,000 distinct CDR3 sequences, with 66% as singletons. Sequences were obtained from lung tumor tissue. These receptors were collected from a young man with non-small cell lung cancer.

A note on this clonotype: One base away lies a much larger clone, so this may be a sequencing read error. The conserved final phenylalanine or tryptophan is absent from the CDR3, which likely points to a read error. CDR3 loop: CASSLRGGYLNLVQYL. The DNA for the CDR3 is TGTGCCAGCAGTTTGCGGGGGGGATATTTGAATTTGGTTCAGTACTTA. This chain uses TRBV12-3 or TRBV12-4 with TRBJ2-4, with 9 bases lining up with TRBD2. The CDR3 covers 16 residues. Trimming removed 3 bases from V and 11 bases from J; junction bases left unmatched: 14.

As concerns this clonotype: A single base separates this from a much larger clone, so it may be a read error. The V call is TRBV6-5, the J call TRBJ2-1; no clear D. Germline CDR1 reads MNHEY; CDR2 reads SVGAGI. The CDR3 is 13 amino acids. V was shortened by 5 bases and J by 4 bases, with 9 bases between the two germline ends. The CDR3 reads CASSRIAYNEQFF. CDR3 in DNA: TGTGCCAGCAGTAGGATAGCTTACAATGAGCAGTTCTTC.

To note about this clonotype: The conserved phenylalanine or tryptophan is not found at the CDR3 terminus, so this likely reflects a read error. It is unclear where the CDR3 begins or ends on the DNA, so no DNA is shown, and the CDR3 is as TCRdb lists it. V usage is TRBV20-1 and J usage is TRBJ2-7; TRBD2 reflects the table's D call only, with no check against the DNA. Looked up from germline, CDR1 is DFQATT and CDR2 is SNEGSKA (reference sequence). Inclusive of both ends, the CDR3 amounts to 16 amino acids. Here the CDR3 reads CSARDRTSGDAYEQYL.

This clonotype came up once. Lacking the conserved final phenylalanine or tryptophan, this CDR3 likely reflects a read error. The limits of the CDR3 on the DNA are not certain, so only TCRdb's listed CDR3 is given. J is TRBJ2-1 and V is TRBV11-2; TRBD2, as called in the table, went unchecked against the DNA. Germline CDR1 is SGHAT and CDR2 is FQNNGV. Counting both end residues, the CDR3 totals 16 amino acids. CDR3 loop: CASSLYASASYNEHFL.

Notes on this clonotype: The CDR3 end shows no conserved phenylalanine or tryptophan, and so a read error is likely. The chain is built from TRBV6-5 and TRBJ1-1; D not resolved. The CDR3 runs to 14 residues. CDR1 is MNHEY and CDR2 is SVGAGI in the germline V gene. Trimming removed 4 bases from V and 0 bases from J, with 9 bases in between. The CDR3 coding sequence is TGTGCCAGCAGTTTGGGCAGAATGAACACTGAAGCTTTCTAT. Protein: CASSLGRMNTEAFY.

This clonotype was picked up many times. The chain joins TRBV4-3 to TRBJ2-4, with D tentatively TRBD1 (5 bases). Trimming pared 1 base from V and 2 bases from J, leaving 12 bases between. The CDR3 consists of 16 residues. Germline assignment: CDR1 LGHNA and CDR2 YSLEER. CDR3 loop: CASSQGTISSKNIQYF. In DNA form, the CDR3 reads TGCGCCAGCAGCCAAGGGACAATCTCTTCCAAAAACATTCAGTACTTC.

On this clonotype: A read error is possible here, since a much larger clone lies one base away. The chain links TRBV29-1 to TRBJ2-1; 10 bases fit TRBD2. The germline gives CDR1 SQVTM, CDR2 ANQGSEA. The ends lost 6 bases at V and 7 bases at J; junction bases unmatched: 15. The CDR3 is made up of 16 amino acids. The CDR3 sequence is CSVHSRLAGVRNEQFF. CDR3 bases: TGCAGCGTCCATAGTCGGCTAGCGGGAGTGCGGAATGAGCAGTTCTTC.

This clonotype showed up just once. The conserved phenylalanine or tryptophan is not found at the CDR3 terminus, so this likely reflects a read error. The chain is built from TRBV29-1 and TRBJ2-5, with 8 nucleotides matching TRBD2. Germline-derived CDR1 and CDR2 are SQVTM and ANQGSEA. The CDR3 runs 12 residues. After removal of 6 bases from V and 5 bases from J, the junction contained 5 bases not matched to a gene. The CDR3 loop is CSVRGGGETQYL. As DNA, the CDR3 is TGCAGCGTCCGGGGGGGCGGCGAGACCCAGTACTTA.